This T cell receptor (beta chain) originates from a study of OX40 agonist ivuxolimab in advanced cancers. In terms of the full investigation: The costimulatory receptor OX40 (CD134) was targeted by ivuxolimab, a fully human IgG2 agonistic monoclonal antibody. In the dose-escalation cohort, approximately 83% of patients were male, and the mean age was 60 years with a range of roughly 20 to 85. The paper reports the monotherapy dose-escalation portion (N of about 51 patients) of the phase I ivuxolimab trial. Of the 50 to 55 dose-escalation patients, hepatocellular carcinoma was present in approximately 20, melanoma in roughly 15, renal cell carcinoma in 9 and head and neck cancer in 9. Peripheral TCRbeta sequencing aimed to test whether ivuxolimab altered TCR sequence diversity and caused clonal T-cell expansion. Partial responses were achieved by three dose-escalation patients, of whom one had hepatocellular carcinoma and two had cutaneous melanoma. Patients were allowed to have had prior anti-PD-1, anti-PD-L1 or anti-CTLA-4 therapy, and more than 35% of the dose-escalation patients had been treated with checkpoint inhibitors. Intravenous ivuxolimab was administered to patients every 2 weeks at six dose levels: 0.01, 0.1, 0.3, 1.5, 3 and 10 mg/kg.

Genomic DNA was isolated from the sorted cells so that the TCRbeta CDR3 region could be sequenced. The immunoSEQ Assay was used for sequencing of TCRbeta CDR3 regions. The clones in this table, taken by TCRdb from immuneACCESS, are in-frame only. Not every clone is retained; where verified, under half of the shortfall comes from an unresolved V gene, and the cause of the rest is unknown. For this sample the table gives roughly 29,000 clones, of which approximately 83% were detected only once. In total, the top ten clones hold more than 25% of the sample. CDR1 SGDLS and CDR2 YYNGEE were looked up in the germline V gene. Measured from the cysteine to the phenylalanine, the CDR3 is 16 residues long. The sequence is cut down to CDR3 DNA, 48 bases in frame from base 1. Ends trimmed: V by 0 bases, J by 7 bases; bases unmatched to a gene: 10. The research as a whole found: Clonal expansion of both CD4+ and CD8+ blood T cells was observed from baseline to week 6 at doses 0.1 to 3.0 mg/kg. After ivuxolimab, CD8+ T cells had more expanded clones than CD4+ T cells on average. Low levels of normalized T-cell clonal expansion were also shown by some nonresponding patients. Antigen specificity was not determined for the clonally expanded peripheral T cells. In the 0.1-3.0 mg/kg groups, partial responders were among the patients with the lowest normalized peripheral clonal expansion, particularly in CD8+ T cells.

The trial excluded patients who had a history of autoimmune disease or who were on systemic immunosuppression. Peripheral blood for TCR sequencing was collected from all dose cohorts at baseline, on cycle 4 day 1, and on cycle 7 day 1. Samples were obtained from an open-label, multicenter, first-in-human phase I dose-escalation trial of ivuxolimab. The trial enrolled adults with locally advanced or metastatic head and neck squamous cell, hepatocellular, melanoma or renal cell carcinoma. Before TCR sequencing, CD4+ T cells and CD8+ T cells were sorted from peripheral blood as separate populations. Comment on this clone: The specificity of this receptor is unknown. No much larger clone is present one base from it, and per-base qualities are unavailable.

Recombination connected TRBV9 to TRBJ1-2, with TRBD1 identical over 9 junction bases. Sequencing was performed on CD4+ or CD8+ T cells sorted from blood, taken in a trial of the OX40 agonist ivuxolimab. The receptor was isolated from an adult with an advanced solid tumor such as melanoma, head and neck, liver or kidney cancer. The base sequence is TGTGCCAGCAGCGTAGCTCTATGGGACAGGGTTTCTGGCTACACCTTC. Its protein is CASSVALWDRVSGYTF.